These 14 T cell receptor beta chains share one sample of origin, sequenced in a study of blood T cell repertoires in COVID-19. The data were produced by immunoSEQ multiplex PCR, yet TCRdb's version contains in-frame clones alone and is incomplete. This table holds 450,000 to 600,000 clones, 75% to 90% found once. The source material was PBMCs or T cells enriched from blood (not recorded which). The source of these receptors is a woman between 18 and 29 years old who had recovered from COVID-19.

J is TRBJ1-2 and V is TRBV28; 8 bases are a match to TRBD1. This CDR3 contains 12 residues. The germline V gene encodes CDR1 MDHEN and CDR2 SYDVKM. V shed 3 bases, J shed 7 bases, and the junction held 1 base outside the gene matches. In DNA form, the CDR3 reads TGTGCCAGCAGTTTGCAGGGGGCTGGCTACACCTTC. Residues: CASSLQGAGYTF.

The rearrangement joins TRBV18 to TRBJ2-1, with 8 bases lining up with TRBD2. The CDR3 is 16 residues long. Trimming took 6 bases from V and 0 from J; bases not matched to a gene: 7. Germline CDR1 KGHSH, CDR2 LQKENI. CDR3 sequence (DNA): TGTGCCAGCTCTCGACCGGGACTAGGCTCCTACAATGAGCAGTTCTTC. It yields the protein CASSRPGLGSYNEQFF.

This CDR3 reads CASSYYSEAFF. CDR3 bases: TGTGCCAGCAGTTACTACAGTGAAGCTTTCTTT. The chain links TRBV6-2 or TRBV6-3 to TRBJ1-1; D is unclear. CDR1 MNHEY and CDR2 SVGEGT come from the germline V gene. V lost 1 base and J 7 bases, leaving 4 bases between the germline ends. This CDR3 comprises 11 residues.

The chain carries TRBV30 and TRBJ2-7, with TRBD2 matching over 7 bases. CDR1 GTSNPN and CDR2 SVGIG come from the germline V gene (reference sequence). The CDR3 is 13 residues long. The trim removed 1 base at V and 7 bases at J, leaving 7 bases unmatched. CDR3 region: CAWSGARAGEQYF. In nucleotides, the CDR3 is TGTGCCTGGAGTGGGGCACGAGCGGGGGAGCAGTACTTC.

The CDR3: CAWSQGRAFGAQHF. The CDR3 nucleotides are TGTGCCTGGAGCCAAGGACGGGCCTTCGGGGCCCAGCATTTT. This chain links TRBV30 with TRBJ1-5; D is unresolved. Trimming took 3 bases from V and 11 from J, leaving 20 bases between them. CDR1 is GTSNPN, CDR2 SVGIG, per germline (reference sequence). This CDR3 is 14 amino acids long.

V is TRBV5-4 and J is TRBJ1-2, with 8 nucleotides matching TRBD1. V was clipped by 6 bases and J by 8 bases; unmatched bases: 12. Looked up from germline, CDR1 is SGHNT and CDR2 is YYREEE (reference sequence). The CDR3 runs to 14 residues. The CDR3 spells CASNLIGQGGGYTF. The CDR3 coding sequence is TGTGCCAGCAACCTGATCGGACAGGGAGGCGGCTACACCTTC. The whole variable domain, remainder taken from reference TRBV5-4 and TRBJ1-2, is ETGVTQSPTHLIKTRGQQVTLRCSSQSGHNTVSWYQQALGQGPQFIFQYYREEENGRGNFPPRFSGLQFPNYSSELNVNALELDDSALYLCASNLIGQGGGYTFGSGTRLTVV.

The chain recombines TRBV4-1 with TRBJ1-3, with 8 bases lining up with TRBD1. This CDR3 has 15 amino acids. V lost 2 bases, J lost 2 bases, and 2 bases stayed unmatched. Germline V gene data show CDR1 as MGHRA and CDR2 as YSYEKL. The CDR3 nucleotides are TGCGCCAGCAGCCAATCACAGGGGGCTGGAAACACCATATATTTT. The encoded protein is CASSQSQGAGNTIYF.

Here the CDR3 reads CAWGDSYNEQFF. The CDR3 DNA sequence: TGTGCCTGGGGGGACAGTTACAATGAGCAGTTCTTC. The chain joins TRBV30 to TRBJ2-1; 7 bases are a match to TRBD1. The CDR3 runs 12 residues. Germline CDR1 and CDR2: GTSNPN and SVGIG (reference sequence). Trimming cost V 5 bases and J 4 bases; bases outside gene matches: 2.

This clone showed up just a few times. This CDR3 is CASSPRTALNTGELFF. CDR3 nucleotides: TGTGCCAGCAGCCCCCGGACAGCTCTGAACACCGGGGAGCTGTTTTTT. This chain uses TRBV7-9 with TRBJ2-2, with a tentative D call TRBD1 (6 bases). The germline V gene encodes CDR1 SEHNR and CDR2 FQNEAQ (reference sequence). Between the trimmed V and J ends, which lost 5 bases and 1 base, there was a span of 14 bases. This CDR3 has 16 amino acids.

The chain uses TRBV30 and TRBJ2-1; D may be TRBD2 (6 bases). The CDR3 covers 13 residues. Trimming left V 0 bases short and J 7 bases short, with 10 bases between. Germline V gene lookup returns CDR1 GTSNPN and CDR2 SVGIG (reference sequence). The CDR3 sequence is CAWSVSRENEQFF. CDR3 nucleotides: TGTGCCTGGAGTGTATCCCGGGAGAATGAGCAGTTCTTC. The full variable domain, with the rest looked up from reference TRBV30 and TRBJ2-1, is SQTIHQWPATLVQPVGSPLSLECTVEGTSNPNLYWYRQAAGRGLQLLFYSVGIGQISSEVPQNLSASRPQDRQFILSSKKLLLSDSGFYLCAWSVSRENEQFFGPGTRLTVL.

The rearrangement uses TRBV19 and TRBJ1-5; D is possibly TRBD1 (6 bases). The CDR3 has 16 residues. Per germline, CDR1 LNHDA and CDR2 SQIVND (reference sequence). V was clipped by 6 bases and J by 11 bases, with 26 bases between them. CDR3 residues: CASRSTSNTGPSAQHF. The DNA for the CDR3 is TGTGCCAGTAGGTCAACCTCCAACACAGGGCCATCGGCCCAGCATTTT.

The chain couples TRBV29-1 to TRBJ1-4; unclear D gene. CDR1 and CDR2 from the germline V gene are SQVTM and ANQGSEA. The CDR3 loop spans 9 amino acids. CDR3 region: CSAAGKLFF. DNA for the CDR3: TGCAGTGCCGCAGGAAAACTGTTTTTT.

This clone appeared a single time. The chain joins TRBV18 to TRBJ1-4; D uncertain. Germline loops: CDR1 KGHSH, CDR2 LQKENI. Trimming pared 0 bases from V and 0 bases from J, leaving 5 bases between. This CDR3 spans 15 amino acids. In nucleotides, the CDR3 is TGTGCCAGCTCACCACCGAGGGCAACTAATGAAAAACTGTTTTTT. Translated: CASSPPRATNEKLFF.

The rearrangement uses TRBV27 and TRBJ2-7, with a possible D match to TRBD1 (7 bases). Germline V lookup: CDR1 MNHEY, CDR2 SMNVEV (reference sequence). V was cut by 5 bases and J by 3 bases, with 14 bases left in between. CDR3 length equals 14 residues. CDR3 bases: TGTGCCAGCAGTAGGCAGGGGGGCGACTACGAGCAGTACTTC. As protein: CASSRQGGDYEQYF.